This T cell receptor beta chain was sequenced for a study of early T cells in non-severe SARS-CoV-2 infection. At the level of the study: Investigators sequenced bulk RNA drawn from unsorted whole blood, and chains remained unpaired.

TCRdb re-analysed the 5' RACE reads in MiXCR, keeping a single row per CDR3 protein. The sample lists 45,000 to 60,000 distinct CDR3 sequences, roughly 10% seen once, with roughly 4.8% in the top ten. Remarks on this clonotype: Its antigen is currently unknown.

Study results and caveats: There was a bias toward anti-spike CD8 responses in VDJdb matching, which missed private and CD4 specificities.

Sequencing was carried out using whole blood. The TCR originated in an adult who was a healthcare worker with PCR-confirmed SARS-CoV-2 infection or an uninfected control (not recorded which).

The CDR3 coding sequence is TGCGCCAGCAGCTCCTACCGTACAGGGAGGTACGAGCAGTACTTC. Its protein product is CASSSYRTGRYEQYF. The chain combines TRBV5-1 with TRBJ2-7; D might be TRBD1 or TRBD2, each matching 6 bases. Trimming took off 3 bases at V and 4 bases at J, with 17 bases between the two ends. The CDR3 spans 15 residues. CDR1 and CDR2 (germline): SGHRS, YFSETQ. The complete variable domain, with remaining parts taken from reference TRBV5-1 and TRBJ2-7, reads KAGVTQTPRYLIKTRGQQVTLSCSPISGHRSVSWYQQTPGQGLQFLFEYFSETQRNKGNFPGRFSGRQFSNSRSEMNVSTLELGDSALYLCASSSYRTGRYEQYFGPGTRLTVT.